Presented here are 12 T cell receptor beta chains from one specimen sequenced in a study of radiation and T cells in renal cell carcinoma. Time point noted: baseline pretreatment blood. The treatment was: 15 Gy SBRT to primary tumor, nephrectomy 4 weeks later. The repertoire was sequenced with immunoSEQ multiplex PCR; TCRdb's copy has only in-frame clones and lacks some. The sample lists tens of thousands of clones, over 70% occurring once. Sequencing was performed on blood, taken from a patient whose treatment included radiotherapy and nephrectomy. The source is a man in his fifties or sixties with renal cell carcinoma.

The chain recombines TRBV10-1 with TRBJ1-2; 7 nucleotides match TRBD1. Per the germline V gene, CDR1 is WNHNN and CDR2 is SYGVQD (reference sequence). V was clipped by 5 bases and J by 5 bases; unmatched bases: 5. This CDR3 comprises 13 residues. CDR3: CASSPQQGYGYTF. CDR3 DNA sequence: TGCGCCAGCAGTCCCCAACAGGGGTATGGCTACACCTTC.

In this sample, this clone turned up once. This chain uses TRBV27 with TRBJ2-3, with D unresolved. V dropped 0 bases and J dropped 4 bases, with 20 bases sitting between them. Per the germline V gene, CDR1 is MNHEY and CDR2 is SMNVEV (reference sequence). This CDR3 contains 18 residues. CDR3 loop: CASSLSLTGVIGPDTQYF. The CDR3 nucleotides read TGTGCCAGCAGTTTATCGTTAACCGGCGTTATCGGACCAGATACGCAGTATTTT.

This chain connects TRBV25-1 to TRBJ2-1, with D possibly called TRBD1 or TRBD2 (5 bases each). Germline-derived CDR1 and CDR2 are MGHDK and SYGVNS. CDR3 length: 14 residues. V dropped 8 bases and J dropped 9 bases, with 20 bases sitting between them. The chain's CDR3 is CASQAVQGFGEQFF. The CDR3 DNA reads TGTGCCAGCCAAGCGGTGCAGGGCTTTGGTGAGCAGTTCTTC.

The chain is built from TRBV29-1 and TRBJ2-3; a possible D gene is TRBD2 (5 bases). Trimming cost V 5 bases and J 7 bases, with 10 bases left between them. This CDR3 is built from 11 residues. The germline V gene has CDR1 SQVTM and CDR2 ANQGSEA. CDR3 in amino acids: CSVYGGNTQYF. The CDR3 DNA sequence: TGCAGCGTTTATGGAGGAAATACGCAGTATTTT.

A word on this clone: A junction boundary mismatches the germline segment, possibly from a read error. The chain has TRBV18 and TRBJ2-2; D possibly corresponds to TRBD2 (6 bases). Germline lookup yields CDR1 KGHSH and CDR2 LQKENI. The CDR3 consists of 15 residues. CDR3 nucleotides: TGTACCAGCTCACTACGACTGGCGGGGTCCGGGGAGCTGTTTTTT. Its translation is CTSSLRLAGSGELFF. The full variable domain, its missing parts supplied by reference TRBV18 and TRBJ2-2, is NAGVMQNPRHLVRRRGQEARLRCSPMKGHSHVYWYRQLPEEGLKFMVYLQKENIIDESGMPKERFSAEFPKEGPSILRIQQVVRGDSAAYFCTSSLRLAGSGELFFGEGSRLTVL.

The V call is TRBV9, the J call TRBJ2-1, with 13 bases matching TRBD2. The CDR3 is 15 residues long. CDR1 is SGDLS, CDR2 YYNGEE, per germline. Germline trimming cut 0 bases from V and 8 bases from J; bases unmatched to any gene: 2. DNA for the CDR3: TGTGCCAGCAGCGTAGGACTAGCGGGAGGCTATGAGCAGTTCTTC. Protein sequence: CASSVGLAGGYEQFF.

The V gene is TRBV15, the J gene TRBJ1-4; D may be TRBD1 (5 bases). The CDR3 covers 15 residues. V was pared by 0 bases and J by 5 bases, with 10 bases between. The germline CDR1 and CDR2 sequences are LNHNV and YYDKDF (reference sequence). CDR3: CATSRDGRANEKLFF. CDR3 nucleotides: TGTGCCACCAGCAGAGATGGCAGGGCCAATGAAAAACTGTTTTTT. The variable domain in full, completed from reference TRBV15 and TRBJ1-4, reads DAMVIQNPRYQVTQFGKPVTLSCSQTLNHNVMYWYQQKSSQAPKLLFHYYDKDFNNEADTPDNFQSRRPNTSFCFLDIRSPGLGDTAMYLCATSRDGRANEKLFFGSGTQLSVL.

The CDR3 nucleotides read TGCAGCGTTGGTGGCAGGGGATCGGACATTCAGTACTTC. Translated, it gives CSVGGRGSDIQYF. The chain joins TRBV29-1 to TRBJ2-4, with a tentative D call TRBD1 (6 bases). Germline V CDR1 and CDR2: SQVTM, ANQGSEA. There are 13 residues in the CDR3. Trimming removed 4 bases from V and 8 bases from J, with 15 bases in between.

The chain joins TRBV7-9 to TRBJ2-3, with 15 bases aligning to TRBD2. The CDR3 has 19 amino acids. CDR1 and CDR2 (germline): SEHNR, FQNEAQ (reference sequence). V lost 5 bases and J lost 0; bases outside the gene matches: 9. The CDR3 sequence: CASSEGLAGGLISTDTQYF. CDR3 DNA: TGTGCCAGCAGCGAGGGACTAGCGGGGGGCCTCATCAGCACAGATACGCAGTATTTT. The full variable domain, with the rest looked up from reference TRBV7-9 and TRBJ2-3, is DTGVSQNPRHKITKRGQNVTFRCDPISEHNRLYWYRQTLGQGPEFLTYFQNEAQLEKSRLLSDRFSAERPKGSFSTLEIQRTEQGDSAMYLCASSEGLAGGLISTDTQYFGPGTRLTVL.

The chain is built from TRBV29-1 and TRBJ1-1, with D unclear. The germline gives CDR1 SQVTM, CDR2 ANQGSEA. CDR3 length: 12 amino acids. V was shortened by 6 bases and J by 4 bases, with 12 bases between the two germline ends. In nucleotides, the CDR3 is TGCAGCGTGCCTAACCAGAGCACTGAAGCTTTCTTT. Protein sequence: CSVPNQSTEAFF.

The V gene is TRBV19, the J gene TRBJ2-3; D is possibly TRBD2 (7 bases). Germline CDR1 and CDR2: LNHDA and SQIVND (reference sequence). The CDR3 has 17 residues. Trimming left V 5 bases short and J 5 bases short, with 23 bases between. In nucleotides, the CDR3 is TGTGCCAGTAGTCCACCCTGGGGAGGGGACATGAGAGATACGCAGTATTTT. Translating gives CASSPPWGGDMRDTQYF.

This clone was observed a few times. The chain joins TRBV30 to TRBJ2-5; 12 bases agree with TRBD2. The CDR3 sequence is 16 residues long. Germline assignment: CDR1 GTSNPN and CDR2 SVGIG (reference sequence). V dropped 2 bases and J dropped 5; count of bases not matched to a gene: 9. CDR3 protein: CAWSRAASGGDETQYF. The CDR3 bases are TGTGCCTGGAGTAGGGCTGCTAGCGGGGGGGATGAGACCCAGTACTTC.